The present T cell receptor (beta chain) was sequenced within a study of blood T cell repertoires in COVID-19. The data were produced by immunoSEQ multiplex PCR, yet TCRdb's version contains in-frame clones alone and is incomplete. The table shows under 150,000 clones, with roughly 90% occurring only once. Trimming at V came to 3 bases and at J to 6 bases, leaving 11 bases not matched to a gene. From germline, CDR1 is ENHRY and CDR2 SYGVKD. The length of the CDR3 is 16 residues. The chain employs TRBV10-3 and TRBJ2-3, with 8 bases identical to TRBD2. Sample: peripheral blood. This clonotype originated in a man aged 45-65 years with active COVID-19. The CDR3 is CAISDQSGSKGDTQYF. The DNA for the CDR3 is TGTGCCATCAGTGACCAGAGCGGGAGTAAAGGTGATACGCAGTATTTT.